Given below is one T cell receptor (beta chain) in context. The source of the sample is a study of cytomegalovirus exposure and HLA in healthy donors. Primers included in the PCR were 60 Vbeta and 13 Jbeta primers. As processed by the authors: Later analysis identified tens of millions of unique TCR beta chains, 8.5 million to 13 million shared. Only in-frame clones appear in the TCRdb table, and some are missing; sequencing was by immunoSEQ multiplex PCR. For V, J and clone size, that table is used; D and trimming come from the DNA. The data hold around 170,000 clones, with around 80% observed a single time. Germline assignment: CDR1 KGHSH and CDR2 LQKENI. This CDR3 is built from 13 residues. V dropped 5 bases and J dropped 7 bases, with 9 bases sitting between them. Unrecorded immune exposure was likely among donors, who were nominally healthy when sampled.

This TCR was sampled from a male donor in good health and CMV-seronegative. The material sequenced was PBMCs. J is TRBJ1-6 and V is TRBV18; D is possibly TRBD1 (5 bases). In nucleotides, the CDR3 is TGTGCCAGCTCATCCTCAGGGAATTCACCCCTCCACTTT. Translating gives CASSSSGNSPLHF.